The rows below give T cell receptor beta chains drawn from one sample of a study of T cell responses to AZD1222 COVID-19 vaccine. This table comes from immunoSEQ multiplex PCR, and its TCRdb copy is limited to in-frame clones, with some not included. The data show 150,000 to 200,000 clones, with approximately 86% seen just once and around a tenth held by the top ten. This specimen was peripheral blood, taken 28 days after the second AZD1222 dose. All receptors come from an adult who received the AZD1222 COVID-19 vaccine. Both conserved end residues are part of each CDR3. Each record gives: V gene, D gene, J gene, clone size, CDR3 protein, CDR3 DNA. D genes are given only for firm matches. Clone size is stated in some rows and not others, as once, few, many or a class when expanded.

TRBV9	NA	TRBJ1-4	NA	CASSEGGTLEKLFF	TGTGCCAGCAGCGAGGGGGGGACCCTTGAAAAACTGTTTTTT
TRBV19	NA	TRBJ2-2	few	CASIDTGELFF	TGTGCCAGTATTGACACCGGGGAGCTGTTTTTT
TRBV25-1	NA	TRBJ1-3	NA	CASSEWKGISGNTIYF	TGTGCCAGCAGTGAATGGAAGGGGATCTCTGGAAACACCATATATTTT
TRBV21-1	NA	TRBJ1-4	NA	CASSKAGDRGREKLFF	TGTGCCAGCAGCAAAGCGGGGGACAGGGGGCGTGAAAAACTGTTTTTT
TRBV7-8	TRBD1	TRBJ1-1	once	CASSLGYRGGTEAFF	TGTGCCAGCAGCTTAGGATACAGGGGGGGGACTGAAGCTTTCTTT
TRBV1	NA	TRBJ1-2	NA	CTSSQARDRANYGYTF	TGCACCAGCAGCCAGGCCCGGGACCGAGCTAACTATGGCTACACCTTC
TRBV7-3	NA	TRBJ1-5	NA	CASSPAMCSGQNDQPQHF	TGTGCCAGCAGCCCAGCGATGTGTAGCGGACAGAATGACCAGCCCCAGCATTTT
TRBV5-4	NA	TRBJ2-7	once	CASSRGRPSSYEQYF	TGTGCCAGCAGCAGAGGTCGTCCGAGCTCCTACGAGCAGTACTTC
TRBV29-1	NA	TRBJ1-1	NA	CSVDKGWNTEAFF	TGCAGCGTTGATAAGGGATGGAACACTGAAGCTTTCTTT
TRBV19	NA	TRBJ2-5	once	CASRSSEGVGGETQYF	TGTGCCAGTAGGTCGTCGGAAGGGGTAGGGGGGGAGACCCAGTACTTC
TRBV30	TRBD1	TRBJ1-5	once	CAWGQAHNQPQHF	TGTGCCTGGGGACAGGCGCACAATCAGCCCCAGCATTTT
TRBV15	TRBD1	TRBJ1-2	NA	CATSRGNRGTNYGYTF	TGTGCCACCAGCAGAGGTAACAGGGGGACGAACTATGGCTACACCTTC
TRBV19	NA	TRBJ1-1	NA	CASSQTQLTEAFF	TGTGCCAGTAGTCAGACACAACTGACTGAAGCTTTCTTT
TRBV5-4	NA	TRBJ1-2	NA	CASSRDYSTLEGYTF	TGTGCCAGCAGCCGAGATTATAGTACCCTCGAGGGGTACACCTTC
TRBV18	TRBD1	TRBJ2-3	NA	CASSPLDRGDTQYF	TGTGCCAGCTCACCCCTGGACAGGGGGGATACGCAGTATTTT
TRBV25-1	NA	TRBJ2-1	NA	CASSEPAQGKDEQFF	TGTGCCAGCAGTGAACCGGCCCAGGGGAAGGATGAGCAGTTCTTC
TRBV2	TRBD1	TRBJ1-4	once	CASRDNRGGRKLFF	TGTGCCAGCAGGGATAACAGGGGTGGGCGAAAACTGTTTTTT
TRBV7-7	TRBD1	TRBJ2-5	NA	CASSLRSGGTQETQYF	TGTGCTAGCAGCTTAAGGTCAGGGGGTACCCAAGAGACCCAGTACTTC
TRBV9	TRBD1	TRBJ2-5	NA	CASSVGDRGEETQYF	TGTGCCAGCAGCGTGGGGGACAGGGGTGAAGAGACCCAGTACTTC